The rows below give T cell receptor beta chains drawn from one sample of a study of shared clonotypes between healthy human individuals. Clones were read by immunoSEQ multiplex PCR, and TCRdb kept only the in-frame ones, dropping some. The sample holds about 2.2 million clones; under 95% are singletons and the top ten take about 1.8%. The sample consisted of naive CD8+ T cells from PBMCs. The receptors shown here come from a man aged 18-30 years in good health. Some clones in this sample may be carry-over from other donors' samples. The CDR3 runs from the conserved cysteine through the conserved F or W. D genes are given only for firm matches.

. TRBJ2-7 12 TRBV5-6 CASSPGTYEQYF
TRBD1 TRBJ2-5 13 TRBV19 CASSDTGVETQYF
. TRBJ2-7 16 TRBV28 CASSPEEGVGSYEQYF
TRBD1 TRBJ1-1 13 TRBV6-6 CASSYNSQGAAFF
. TRBJ2-7 15 TRBV6-6 CASSYSNPGLGEQYF
. TRBJ1-1 13 TRBV5-1 CASSLLGGTEAFF
. TRBJ2-5 16 TRBV11-3 CASSLGGQGGQETQYF
. TRBJ2-7 13 TRBV29-1 CSVERDNDYEQYF
. TRBJ2-1 13 TRBV29-1 CSAELDDYNEQFF
TRBD1 TRBJ2-1 18 TRBV28 CASSLYRRSGQGHNEQFF
. TRBJ1-5 13 TRBV27 CASSFGRTHPQHF
TRBD2 TRBJ2-7 15 TRBV6-5 CASSPGTSGNYEQYF
TRBD2 TRBJ2-1 18 TRBV2 CASSEDSGAISWGNEQFF
TRBD2 TRBJ2-5 19 TRBV27 CASSPGTSGISGRGETQYF
. TRBJ2-7 14 TRBV28 CASSPGLSSYEQYF
TRBD1 TRBJ2-7 14 TRBV19 CASKPTGAGYEQYF
TRBD2 TRBJ2-1 16 TRBV27 CASRTSSGRAINEQFF
. TRBJ2-7 15 TRBV6-5 CASSYSVQGNYEQYF
. TRBJ2-7 15 TRBV11-2 CASSATGVLGHEQYF
TRBD1 TRBJ1-2 17 TRBV6-4 CASSDSDRGQAYYGYTF
. TRBJ1-2 14 TRBV9 CASSVGAGIYGYTF
TRBD1 TRBJ1-1 15 TRBV19 CASSIDDRGNTEAFF
TRBD2 TRBJ2-1 14 TRBV27 CASSFALAGNEQFF
. TRBJ1-1 15 TRBV7-2 CASSLWRWGNTEAFF
. TRBJ2-5 13 TRBV28 CASSLSGGETQYF
. TRBJ2-3 17 TRBV9 CASSPTRRGSGTDTQYF
TRBD1 TRBJ2-2 14 TRBV6-5 CASKIRQGTGELFF
. TRBJ1-1 12 TRBV5-6 CASSDGDTEAFF
. TRBJ1-5 15 TRBV2 CASSDEIISNQPQHF
. TRBJ2-2 15 TRBV6-1 CASSERAGSTGELFF
. TRBJ2-7 12 TRBV7-8 CASSFPSYEQYF
TRBD2 TRBJ2-7 13 TRBV29-1 CSALLAGPYEQYF
TRBD2 TRBJ2-3 16 TRBV4-1 CASSQEGTSGTDTQYF
. TRBJ2-1 10 TRBV6-1 CATGIQEQFF
TRBD2 TRBJ2-1 13 TRBV30 CACEREPYNEQFF
. TRBJ1-3 15 TRBV28 CASSLALNSGNTIYF
TRBD1 TRBJ1-2 15 TRBV7-9 CASSQEPGQGRGYTF
. TRBJ2-7 15 TRBV9 CASSVAGTGHTEQYF
. TRBJ1-5 14 TRBV19 CASSNQGTNQPQHF
TRBD2 TRBJ2-2 16 TRBV9 CASSALRTRNTGELFF
. TRBJ1-2 14 TRBV2 CASSEAGLNYGYTF
TRBD1 TRBJ2-7 15 TRBV4-3 CASSPGDRGGYEQYF
TRBD2 TRBJ2-5 15 TRBV7-8 CASRTRTSGKETQYF
. TRBJ2-7 14 TRBV6-1 CASSEEEGFYEQYF
. TRBJ1-2 11 TRBV28 CASSLQGGYTF
TRBD1 TRBJ2-2 16 TRBV4-1 CASSQKGQSNTGELFF
TRBD1 TRBJ1-2 18 TRBV19 CATADLGTGGPLLYGYTF
TRBD1 TRBJ2-7 15 TRBV27 CASSLTGTGRYEQYF
TRBD2 TRBJ2-2 16 TRBV25-1 CASSGIGLAHTGELFF
. TRBJ1-1 14 TRBV27 CASSLSIGRTEAFF
. TRBJ1-1 15 TRBV23-1 CASSQPYREGSEAFF
TRBD2 TRBJ2-2 17 TRBV7-8 CASSPGTSGGPTGELFF
. TRBJ2-1 14 TRBV28 CASSPVGTYNEQFF
TRBD2 TRBJ2-7 14 TRBV27 CASSFTGGSYEQYF
. TRBJ2-1 13 TRBV5-4 CASSLDRRGEQFF
. TRBJ1-5 16 TRBV19 CASSGSGRNHNQPQHF
. TRBJ2-7 13 TRBV27 CASSFGGPDEQYF